A single count supports the clone carrying this T cell receptor (beta chain). V dropped 2 bases and J dropped 1 base, with 11 bases sitting between them. Germline loops: CDR1 SGHAT, CDR2 FQNNGV. CDR3 size: 15 residues. This entry is derived from a study of technical replicates of blood from several donors. TCRdb keeps only in-frame clones here, not all; method: immunoSEQ multiplex PCR. The data hold about 84,000 clones, with about 97% observed a single time. The rearrangement joins TRBV11-2 to TRBJ2-5; D not resolved. The source is a human donor in good health. Sequenced sample: T cells isolated from PBMCs. DNA of the CDR3: TGTGCCAGCAGCTTATTGGGTGCTAGCCAAGAGACCCAGTACTTC. Protein product: CASSLLGASQETQYF.